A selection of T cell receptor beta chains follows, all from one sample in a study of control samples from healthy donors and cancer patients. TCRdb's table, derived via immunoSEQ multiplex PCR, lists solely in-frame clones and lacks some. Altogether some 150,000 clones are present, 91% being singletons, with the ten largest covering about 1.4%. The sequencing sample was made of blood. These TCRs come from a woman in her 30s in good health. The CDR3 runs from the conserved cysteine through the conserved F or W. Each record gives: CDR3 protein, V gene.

CDR3aa: CSVNGPYGYTF; v_gene: TRBV29-1
CDR3aa: CASSYSRGDTEAFF; v_gene: TRBV6-5
CDR3aa: CASSIGGRYNEQFF; v_gene: TRBV19
CDR3aa: CASSQAQGAGKLFF; v_gene: TRBV14
CDR3aa: CASSGLAGRYEQYF; v_gene: TRBV2
CDR3aa: CASRGGSYNEQFF; v_gene: TRBV5-8
CDR3aa: CASSPGNSNYGYTF; v_gene: TRBV18
CDR3aa: CASSLAGNTGELFF; v_gene: TRBV5-6
CDR3aa: CASSLLTSGTDTQYF; v_gene: TRBV11-1
CDR3aa: CASSPSGTGNQPQHF; v_gene: TRBV18
CDR3aa: CATSRGSGNTIYF; v_gene: TRBV15
CDR3aa: CASSRDRVTEAFF; v_gene: TRBV28
CDR3aa: CATSRAGGAGDTQYF; v_gene: TRBV15
CDR3aa: CASSFRQGRTEAFF; v_gene: TRBV27
CDR3aa: CASSSTGREQYF; v_gene: TRBV13
CDR3aa: CASSAIDQPQHF; v_gene: TRBV9
CDR3aa: CASSHRTGSGELFF; v_gene: TRBV3-1/TRBV3-2
CDR3aa: CASSIGAGLDGYTF; v_gene: TRBV19
CDR3aa: CASSSRQATPTYEQYF; v_gene: TRBV7-8
CDR3aa: CASSPRNTEAFF; v_gene: TRBV12-3/TRBV12-4
CDR3aa: CASSARQVIYEQYF; v_gene: TRBV2
CDR3aa: CASSPRTGVADTQYF; v_gene: TRBV7-9
CDR3aa: CASSLAYEQYF; v_gene: TRBV5-8
CDR3aa: CASSARGGWGTEAFF; v_gene: TRBV6-5
CDR3aa: CASSLTRTGPYEQYF; v_gene: TRBV7-3
CDR3aa: CASSDKNGAGELFF; v_gene: TRBV27
CDR3aa: CASSQGSGGADTQYF; v_gene: TRBV23-1
CDR3aa: CASGRDRGSYEQYF; v_gene: TRBV2
CDR3aa: CSVEEGQSYYGYTF; v_gene: TRBV29-1
CDR3aa: CASSLWGQGETEAFF; v_gene: TRBV27